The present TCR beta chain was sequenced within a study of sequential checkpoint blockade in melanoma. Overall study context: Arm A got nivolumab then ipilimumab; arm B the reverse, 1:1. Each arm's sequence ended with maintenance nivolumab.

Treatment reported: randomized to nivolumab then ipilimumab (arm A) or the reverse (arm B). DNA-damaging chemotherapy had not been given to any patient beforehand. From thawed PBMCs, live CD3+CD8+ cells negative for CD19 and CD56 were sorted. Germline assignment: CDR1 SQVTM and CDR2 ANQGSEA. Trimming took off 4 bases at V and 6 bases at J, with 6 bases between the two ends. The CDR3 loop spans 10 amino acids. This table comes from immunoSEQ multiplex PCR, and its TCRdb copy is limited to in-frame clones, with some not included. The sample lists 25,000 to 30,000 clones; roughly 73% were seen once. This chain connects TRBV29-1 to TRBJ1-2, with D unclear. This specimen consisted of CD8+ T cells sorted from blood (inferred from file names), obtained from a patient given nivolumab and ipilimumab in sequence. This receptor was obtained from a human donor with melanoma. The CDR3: CSVVADGYTF. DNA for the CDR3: TGCAGCGTTGTTGCGGATGGCTACACCTTC.